This is a list of T cell receptor beta chains from one sample in a study of blood T cell repertoires in COVID-19. Using immunoSEQ multiplex PCR, the repertoire was profiled, and TCRdb retains in-frame clones only, with some absent. This table has some 300,000 clones, roughly 86% appearing once. What was sequenced was PBMCs or T cells enriched from blood (not recorded which). All receptors come from a woman younger than 45 who had recovered from COVID-19. CDR3s include the opening cysteine and the closing phenylalanine or tryptophan. A D gene is named only where the DNA matches it firmly. Expanded clones are given a class, and other clones once, few, many or no size at all.

j_gene | v_gene | len | abundance | d_gene | CDR3nt | CDR3aa
TRBJ2-1 | TRBV10-3 | 13 | NA | NA | TGTGCCATCGGGAGCATGGAGTACAATGAGCAGTTCTTC | CAIGSMEYNEQFF
TRBJ2-2 | TRBV19 | 17 | NA | TRBD1 | TGTGCCAGTAGTATAGTCTGGCAGGGGGCGAAAACCGGGGAGCTGTTTTTT | CASSIVWQGAKTGELFF
TRBJ2-5 | TRBV4-1 | 16 | NA | TRBD2 | TGCGCCAGCAGCCAAGTCTTGCTAGCGGGAGAAGAGACCCAGTACTTC | CASSQVLLAGEETQYF
TRBJ2-7 | TRBV14 | 15 | NA | NA | TGTGCCAGCAGCCAAGATTCCAGGGGGGTTTACGAGCAGTACTTC | CASSQDSRGVYEQYF
TRBJ2-1 | TRBV14 | 22 | NA | TRBD2 | TGTGCCAGCAGCCAAGATCCCCCTATTTTTTTATTCGGTAGCGGGCAAGACAATGAGCAGTTCTTC | CASSQDPPIFLFGSGQDNEQFF
TRBJ2-1 | TRBV14 | 15 | NA | NA | TGTGCCAGCAGCCACCGTGAGGAGGTCTACAATGAGCAGTTCTTC | CASSHREEVYNEQFF
TRBJ1-2 | TRBV4-2 | 17 | few | NA | TGTGCCAGCAGCCAAGATCAAGGTAGAAGGGAGGACTATGGCTACACCTTC | CASSQDQGRREDYGYTF
TRBJ2-5 | TRBV9 | 15 | NA | TRBD1 | TGTGCCAGCAGCGTAGGACAGGGGGTCGGAGAGACCCAGTACTTC | CASSVGQGVGETQYF
TRBJ1-1 | TRBV7-3 | 14 | NA | NA | TGTGCCAGCAGCCAAGGACAGATGAACACTGAAGCTTTCTTT | CASSQGQMNTEAFF
TRBJ2-7 | TRBV30 | 14 | NA | NA | TGTGCCTGCAATCAGATTCAGACCAGCGGCGAGCAGTACTTC | CACNQIQTSGEQYF
TRBJ2-7 | TRBV9 | 14 | NA | NA | TGTGCCAGCAGCGTAGGTGGCAGCTCCTACGAGCAGTACTTC | CASSVGGSSYEQYF
TRBJ2-1 | TRBV7-2 | 17 | NA | NA | TGTGCCAGCAGCGTAATCTGGGGGACAAACTCCTACAATGAGCAGTTCTTC | CASSVIWGTNSYNEQFF
TRBJ2-2 | TRBV7-9 | 18 | NA | NA | TGTGCCAGCAGCTTGATTCGGGACATCACCTCGCTCACCGGGGAGCTGTTTTTT | CASSLIRDITSLTGELFF
TRBJ2-2 | TRBV5-1 | 18 | NA | TRBD2 | TGCGCCAGCAGCTTGTGGGGTCGTTCGGGAGGTTCATCCGGGGAGCTGTTTTTT | CASSLWGRSGGSSGELFF
TRBJ2-1 | TRBV6-5 | 15 | NA | TRBD2 | TGTGCCAGCAGTTACTTCGGGAGGGAGTACAATGAGCAGTTCTTC | CASSYFGREYNEQFF
TRBJ1-2 | TRBV6-6 | 14 | NA | TRBD1 | TGTGCCAGCAGTTACTCATTAACAGGGGGTGGCTACACCTTC | CASSYSLTGGGYTF